This T cell receptor (beta chain) was observed in a study of chemoradiotherapy in HPV16-positive cancers. Findings and caveats of the study: Candidate HPV-specific clones and E7-related TCR motifs grew in tumor during treatment.

Libraries were prepared by immunoSEQ multiplex PCR; TCRdb keeps only in-frame clonotypes and omits some of them. The sample shows approximately 19,000 clones, 86% of them seen only once. The CDR3 totals 14 residues. The V end lost 1 base, the J end lost 4 bases, and 10 bases lay between the germline ends. CDR1 SGHTA and CDR2 FQGNSA come from the germline V gene. A word on this clone: The antigen is not known.

V and J are TRBV7-2 and TRBJ1-2; a weak D match, TRBD1 (6 bases). Sequenced here: blood, sampled from a patient who underwent chemoradiotherapy. The clonotype comes from a human donor with HPV-associated anogenital cancer. DNA of the CDR3: TGTGCCAGCAGCTTAGGGGGGGCTGCCTATGGCTACACCTTC. Its protein product is CASSLGGAAYGYTF. Full variable domain (missing parts from reference TRBV7-2 and TRBJ1-2): GAGVSQSPSNKVTEKGKDVELRCDPISGHTALYWYRQSLGQGLEFLIYFQGNSAPDKSGLPSDRFSAERTGGSVSTLTIQRTQQEDSAVYLCASSLGGAAYGYTFGSGTRLTVV.